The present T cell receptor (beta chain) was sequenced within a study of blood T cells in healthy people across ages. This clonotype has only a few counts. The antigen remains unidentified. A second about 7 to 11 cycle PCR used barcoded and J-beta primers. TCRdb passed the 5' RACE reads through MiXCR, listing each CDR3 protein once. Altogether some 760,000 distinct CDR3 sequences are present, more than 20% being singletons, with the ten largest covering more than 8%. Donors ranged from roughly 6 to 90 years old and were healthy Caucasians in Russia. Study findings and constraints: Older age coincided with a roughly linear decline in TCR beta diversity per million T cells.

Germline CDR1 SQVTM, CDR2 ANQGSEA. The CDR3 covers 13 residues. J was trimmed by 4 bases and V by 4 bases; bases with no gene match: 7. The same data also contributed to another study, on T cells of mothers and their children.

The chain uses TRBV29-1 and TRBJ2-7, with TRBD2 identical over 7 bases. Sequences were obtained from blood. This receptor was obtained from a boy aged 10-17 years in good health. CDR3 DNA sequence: TGCAGCGTTGGGGGTGGCGGGAGTTACGAGCAGTACTTC. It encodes CSVGGGGSYEQYF.